This entry concerns a single T cell receptor beta chain. What it binds is unknown. This sample is part of a study of lymphopenia after photon versus proton radiotherapy. Germline lookup yields CDR1 MNHGY and CDR2 SAAAGT. This CDR3 region has 14 residues. Trimming pared 2 bases from V and 2 bases from J, leaving 9 bases between. The study, taken as a whole, reports: Better survival with proton therapy was suggested as possible, not demonstrated. Oligoclonal CD8+ Temra expansion after nadir drove photon patients' diversity drop. A bigger post-nadir fall in TCR diversity correlated inversely with survival time in deceased patients.

TCRdb keeps only in-frame clones here, not all; method: immunoSEQ multiplex PCR. The sample carries 65,000 to 70,000 clones, approximately 91% recorded once. The specimen comprised peripheral blood, sampled from a patient treated with photon-based radiotherapy. This receptor was identified in a woman aged 70-85 years with pancreatic cancer. The chain carries TRBV6-8 and TRBJ1-1, with no clear D. The CDR3 protein is CASSYRGGNTEAFF. CDR3 nucleotide sequence: TGTGCCAGCAGTTACCGGGGAGGCAACACTGAAGCTTTCTTT.